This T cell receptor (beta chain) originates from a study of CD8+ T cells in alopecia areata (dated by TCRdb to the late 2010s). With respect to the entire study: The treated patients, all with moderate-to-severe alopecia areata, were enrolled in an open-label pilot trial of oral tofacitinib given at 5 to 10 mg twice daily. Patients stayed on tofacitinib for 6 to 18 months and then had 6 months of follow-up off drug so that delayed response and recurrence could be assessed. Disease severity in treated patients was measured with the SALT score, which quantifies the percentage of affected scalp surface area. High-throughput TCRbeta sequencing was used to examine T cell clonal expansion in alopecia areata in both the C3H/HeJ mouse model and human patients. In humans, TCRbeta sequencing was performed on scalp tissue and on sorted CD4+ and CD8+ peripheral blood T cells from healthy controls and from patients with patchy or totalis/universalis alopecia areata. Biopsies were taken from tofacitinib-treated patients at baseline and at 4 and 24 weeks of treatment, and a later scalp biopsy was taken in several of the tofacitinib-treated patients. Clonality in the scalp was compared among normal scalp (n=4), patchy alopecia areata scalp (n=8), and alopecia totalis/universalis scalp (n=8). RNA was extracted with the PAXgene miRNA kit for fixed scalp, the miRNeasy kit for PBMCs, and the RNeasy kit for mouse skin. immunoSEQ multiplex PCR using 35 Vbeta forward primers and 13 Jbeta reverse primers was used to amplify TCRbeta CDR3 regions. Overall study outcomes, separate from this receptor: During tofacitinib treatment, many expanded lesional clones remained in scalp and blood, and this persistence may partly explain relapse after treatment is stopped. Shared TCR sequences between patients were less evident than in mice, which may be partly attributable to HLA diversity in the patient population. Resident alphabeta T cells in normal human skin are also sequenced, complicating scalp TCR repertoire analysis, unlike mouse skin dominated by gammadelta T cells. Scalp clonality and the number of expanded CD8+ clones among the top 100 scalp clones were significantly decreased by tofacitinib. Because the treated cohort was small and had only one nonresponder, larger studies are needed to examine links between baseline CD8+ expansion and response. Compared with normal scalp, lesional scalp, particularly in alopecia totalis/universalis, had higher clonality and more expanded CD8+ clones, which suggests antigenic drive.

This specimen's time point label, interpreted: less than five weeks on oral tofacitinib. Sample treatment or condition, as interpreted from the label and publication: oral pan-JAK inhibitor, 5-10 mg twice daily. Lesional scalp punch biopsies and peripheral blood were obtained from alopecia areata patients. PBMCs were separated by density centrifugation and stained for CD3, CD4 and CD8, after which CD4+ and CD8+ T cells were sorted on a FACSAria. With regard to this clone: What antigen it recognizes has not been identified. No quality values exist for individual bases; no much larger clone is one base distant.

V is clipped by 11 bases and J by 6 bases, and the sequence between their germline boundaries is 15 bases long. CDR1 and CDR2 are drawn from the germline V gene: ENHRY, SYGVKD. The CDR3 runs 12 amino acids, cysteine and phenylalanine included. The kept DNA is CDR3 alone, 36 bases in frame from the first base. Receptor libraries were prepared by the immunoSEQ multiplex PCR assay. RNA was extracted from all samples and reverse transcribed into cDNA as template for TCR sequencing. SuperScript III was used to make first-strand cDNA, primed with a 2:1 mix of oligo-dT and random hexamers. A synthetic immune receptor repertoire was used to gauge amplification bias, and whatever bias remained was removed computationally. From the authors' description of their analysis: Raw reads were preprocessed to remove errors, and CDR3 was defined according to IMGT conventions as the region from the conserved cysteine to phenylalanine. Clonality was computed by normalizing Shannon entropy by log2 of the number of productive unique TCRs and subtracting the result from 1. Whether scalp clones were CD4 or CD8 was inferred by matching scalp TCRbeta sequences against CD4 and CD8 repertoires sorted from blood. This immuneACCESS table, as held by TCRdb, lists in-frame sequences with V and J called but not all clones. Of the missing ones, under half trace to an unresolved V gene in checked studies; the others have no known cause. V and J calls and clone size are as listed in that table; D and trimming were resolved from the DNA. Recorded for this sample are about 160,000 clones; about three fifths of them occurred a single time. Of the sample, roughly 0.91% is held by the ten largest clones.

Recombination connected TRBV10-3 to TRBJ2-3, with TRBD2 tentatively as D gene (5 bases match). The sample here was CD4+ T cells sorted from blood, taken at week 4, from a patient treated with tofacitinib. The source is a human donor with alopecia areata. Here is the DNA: TGTGCCGTTGGGGAGATATCGGATACGCAGTATTTT. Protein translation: CAVGEISDTQYF.